The clone carrying this T cell receptor (beta chain) was seen more than once but under ten times. Its specificity is not known. The data belong to a study of T cell repertoires in cytomegalovirus infection. Study overall: CMV epitopes in the study were HLA-C-restricted (recently identified) and HLA-B-restricted (well studied).

The CDR3 sequence is 14 residues long. Per the germline V gene, CDR1 is SEHNR and CDR2 is FQNEAQ (reference sequence). The V gene lost 5 bases and the J gene lost 3 bases, with 14 bases spanning the gap. TCRdb recomputed calls from the reads with MiXCR, one row per CDR3 protein. The sample has 95,000 to 120,000 distinct CDR3 sequences; roughly 31% are singletons. This receptor was identified in a human donor in good health (CMV status not recorded). Some clones in this sample may be carry-over from other donors' samples. The source material was CD8+ T cells from cultured PBMCs, sampled from culture after CMV antigen stimulation. The genes are TRBV7-9 and TRBJ2-7, with D possibly being TRBD1 (6 bases). The CDR3 nucleotides read TGTGCCAGCAGCCCGACTGGACAGAACTACGAGCAGTACTTC. Its protein product is CASSPTGQNYEQYF.